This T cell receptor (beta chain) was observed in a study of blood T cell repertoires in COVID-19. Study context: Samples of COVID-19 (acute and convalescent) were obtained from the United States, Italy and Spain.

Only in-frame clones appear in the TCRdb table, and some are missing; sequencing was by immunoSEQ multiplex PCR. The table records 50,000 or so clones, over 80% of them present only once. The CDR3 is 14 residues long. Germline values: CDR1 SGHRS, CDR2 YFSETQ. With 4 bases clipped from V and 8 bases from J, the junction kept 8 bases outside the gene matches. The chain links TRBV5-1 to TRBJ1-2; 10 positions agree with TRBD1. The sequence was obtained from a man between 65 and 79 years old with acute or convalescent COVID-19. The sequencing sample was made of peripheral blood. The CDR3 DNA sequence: TGCGCCAGCAGCCCGGGACAGGGGACGGGCGGCTACACCTTC. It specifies CASSPGQGTGGYTF.